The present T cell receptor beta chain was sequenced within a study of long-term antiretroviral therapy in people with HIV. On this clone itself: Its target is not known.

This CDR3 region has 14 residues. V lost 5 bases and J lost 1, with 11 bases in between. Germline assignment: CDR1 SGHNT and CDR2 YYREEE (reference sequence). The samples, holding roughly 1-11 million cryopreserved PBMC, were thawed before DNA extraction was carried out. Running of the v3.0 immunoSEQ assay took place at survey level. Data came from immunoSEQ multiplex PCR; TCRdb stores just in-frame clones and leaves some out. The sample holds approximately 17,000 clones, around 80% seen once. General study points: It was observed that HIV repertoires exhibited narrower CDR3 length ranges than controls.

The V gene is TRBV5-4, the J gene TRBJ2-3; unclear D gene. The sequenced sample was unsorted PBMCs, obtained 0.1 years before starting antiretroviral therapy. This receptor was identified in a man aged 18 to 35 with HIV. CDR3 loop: CASSGSSRTDTQYF. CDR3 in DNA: TGTGCCAGCAGTGGGTCCTCGCGCACAGATACGCAGTATTTT.